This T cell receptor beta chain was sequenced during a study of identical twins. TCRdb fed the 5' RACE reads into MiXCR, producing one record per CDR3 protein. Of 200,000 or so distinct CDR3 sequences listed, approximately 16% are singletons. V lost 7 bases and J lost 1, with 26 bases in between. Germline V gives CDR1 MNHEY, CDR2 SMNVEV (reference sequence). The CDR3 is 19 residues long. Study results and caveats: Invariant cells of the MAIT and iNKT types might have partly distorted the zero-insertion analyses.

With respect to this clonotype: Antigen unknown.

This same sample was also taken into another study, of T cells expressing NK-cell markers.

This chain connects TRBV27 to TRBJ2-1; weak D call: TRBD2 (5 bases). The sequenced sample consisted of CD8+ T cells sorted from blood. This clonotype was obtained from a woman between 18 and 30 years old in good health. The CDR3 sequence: CASISEPDLVIGSYNEQFF. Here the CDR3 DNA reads TGTGCCAGCATTTCTGAACCGGACTTAGTGATCGGGTCCTACAATGAGCAGTTCTTC.